This TCR beta chain was documented in a study of blood T cells in healthy people across ages. Together with a sample-barcoded 5' primer, a J-beta primer mix was included in a second PCR lasting about 7 to 11 cycles. Each CDR3 protein gets one entry after TCRdb re-called the 5' RACE reads with MiXCR. The sample has 850,000 to 1,000,000 distinct CDR3 sequences, just over 50% seen once. This clonotype was seen a handful of times. This clonotype was sampled from a woman aged 55 to 70 in good health. The specimen was blood.

The CDR3, as DNA: TGCAGTGCTAGAGATACCAGGAACTATTACGAGCAGTACTTC. Amino acid sequence: CSARDTRNYYEQYF. The chain uses TRBV20-1 and TRBJ2-7; the D is unclear. Germline V gene data show CDR1 as DFQATT and CDR2 as SNEGSKA (reference sequence). The CDR3 runs 14 residues. Deletions cut 0 bases from V and 4 bases from J, with 13 bases between.